This entry is about one TCR beta chain. Per the authors' pipeline: The assay estimated nucleated cells by amplifying reference gene primers. The repertoire was sequenced with immunoSEQ multiplex PCR; TCRdb's copy has only in-frame clones and lacks some. V, J and clone size were drawn from that table, and D and trimming were deduced from the DNA. The repertoire holds approximately 82,000 clones, over 70% seen once, with 17% in the top ten. These data belong to a study of blood T cell repertoires in COVID-19. Study context: COVID-19 samples, acute and convalescent, were from the United States, Italy and Spain. PBMCs, B-cell-depleted T cells, or T cells were the source of the cDNA or gDNA that made up the material.

The sample consisted of peripheral blood. This sequence originates from a woman aged 60 to 75 with acute or convalescent COVID-19.

The CDR3 reads CASSPMRSTDTQYF. For the CDR3, the DNA is TGTGCCAGCAGCCCGATGCGGAGCACAGATACGCAGTATTTT. The chain joins TRBV7-2 to TRBJ2-3; D not resolved. The CDR3 loop spans 14 amino acids. Deletions cut 5 bases from V and 0 bases from J, with 9 bases between. Per germline, CDR1 SGHTA and CDR2 FQGNSA. Drawing the rest from reference TRBV7-2 and TRBJ2-3, the complete variable domain is GAGVSQSPSNKVTEKGKDVELRCDPISGHTALYWYRQSLGQGLEFLIYFQGNSAPDKSGLPSDRFSAERTGGSVSTLTIQRTQQEDSAVYLCASSPMRSTDTQYFGPGTRLTVL.